Presented here are 4 T cell receptor beta chains from one specimen sequenced in a study of T-cell reconstitution after alpha-beta-depleted transplantation in children. Unique molecular identifiers tagged the TCRbeta library. MiXCR, applied by TCRdb to the PCR reads, yields one record per CDR3 protein. Of fewer than 550,000 distinct CDR3 sequences listed, 15% to 20% are singletons. The sequences come from PBMCs, mostly from graft donor cells, collected 360 days after TCRalphabeta/CD19-depleted stem cell transplant. Every receptor here comes from a boy in the first two years of life who had a stem cell transplant for Wiskott-Aldrich syndrome, so the T cells may come from the graft donor.

The chain links TRBV11-2 to TRBJ2-2; D gene uncertain. Germline V CDR1 and CDR2: SGHAT, FQNNGV. V shed 4 bases and J shed 6 bases, with 9 bases lying between them. There are 13 residues in the CDR3. CDR3 in DNA: TGTGCCAGCAGCTATGGTTCGGCCGGGGAGCTGTTTTTT. It translates to CASSYGSAGELFF.

In its sample, this clonotype was seen a few times. V and J are TRBV20-1 and TRBJ2-1; 10 bases match TRBD2. V dropped 2 bases and J dropped 10; count of bases not matched to a gene: 11. Germline loops: CDR1 DFQATT, CDR2 SNEGSKA (reference sequence). The CDR3 is 15 residues long. The CDR3 region has the DNA TGCAGTGCTAGAAGGGCAGCGGGGGGGTTTCTGGAGCAGTTCTTC. Its protein product is CSARRAAGGFLEQFF.

The table lists this clonotype with a few counts. The chain joins TRBV2 to TRBJ2-1; no firm D call. The V gene lost 4 bases and the J gene lost 6 bases, with 13 bases spanning the gap. CDR1 and CDR2 (germline): SNHLY, FYNNEI. The CDR3 has 14 amino acids. The DNA of the CDR3 is TGTGCCAGCAGTGCAGGCCCTCAAGGCAATGAGCAGTTCTTC. This translates into CASSAGPQGNEQFF.

The rearrangement uses TRBV12-3 or TRBV12-4 and TRBJ2-3; the D gene is possibly TRBD1 (5 bases). This CDR3 has 17 residues. Deletions cut 2 bases from V and 0 bases from J, with 15 bases between. The DNA of the CDR3 is TGTGCCAGCAGTTTAAACGCAGGGTTATCTAGCACAGATACGCAGTATTTT. Residues: CASSLNAGLSSTDTQYF.